This T cell receptor (beta chain) was captured by sequencing in a study of cytomegalovirus exposure and HLA in healthy donors. Study results and limitations: A likely sequencing artifact accounted for one observed cluster of highly shared sequence variants. Evidence from a later analysis indicated that most CMV-associated TCR beta chains looked HLA-restricted.

The CDR3 has 13 amino acids. CDR1 is SGHRS, CDR2 YFSETQ, per germline. Between the trimmed V and J ends, which lost 0 bases and 4 bases, there was a span of 5 bases. The PCR contained 60 Vbeta and 13 Jbeta primers. Clones were read by immunoSEQ multiplex PCR, and TCRdb kept only the in-frame ones, dropping some. Among approximately 210,000 clones listed, almost 80% were seen once. In regard to this clone: No antigen is known for it. This CDR3 is also generated by other DNA sequences in the sample.

The chain uses TRBV5-1 and TRBJ2-1; D remains unclear. The sequencing sample was made of PBMCs. This TCR derives from a male donor in good health and CMV-seronegative. The CDR3, as DNA: TGCGCCAGCAGCTTGGACATTTACAATGAGCAGTTCTTC. This codes for CASSLDIYNEQFF.